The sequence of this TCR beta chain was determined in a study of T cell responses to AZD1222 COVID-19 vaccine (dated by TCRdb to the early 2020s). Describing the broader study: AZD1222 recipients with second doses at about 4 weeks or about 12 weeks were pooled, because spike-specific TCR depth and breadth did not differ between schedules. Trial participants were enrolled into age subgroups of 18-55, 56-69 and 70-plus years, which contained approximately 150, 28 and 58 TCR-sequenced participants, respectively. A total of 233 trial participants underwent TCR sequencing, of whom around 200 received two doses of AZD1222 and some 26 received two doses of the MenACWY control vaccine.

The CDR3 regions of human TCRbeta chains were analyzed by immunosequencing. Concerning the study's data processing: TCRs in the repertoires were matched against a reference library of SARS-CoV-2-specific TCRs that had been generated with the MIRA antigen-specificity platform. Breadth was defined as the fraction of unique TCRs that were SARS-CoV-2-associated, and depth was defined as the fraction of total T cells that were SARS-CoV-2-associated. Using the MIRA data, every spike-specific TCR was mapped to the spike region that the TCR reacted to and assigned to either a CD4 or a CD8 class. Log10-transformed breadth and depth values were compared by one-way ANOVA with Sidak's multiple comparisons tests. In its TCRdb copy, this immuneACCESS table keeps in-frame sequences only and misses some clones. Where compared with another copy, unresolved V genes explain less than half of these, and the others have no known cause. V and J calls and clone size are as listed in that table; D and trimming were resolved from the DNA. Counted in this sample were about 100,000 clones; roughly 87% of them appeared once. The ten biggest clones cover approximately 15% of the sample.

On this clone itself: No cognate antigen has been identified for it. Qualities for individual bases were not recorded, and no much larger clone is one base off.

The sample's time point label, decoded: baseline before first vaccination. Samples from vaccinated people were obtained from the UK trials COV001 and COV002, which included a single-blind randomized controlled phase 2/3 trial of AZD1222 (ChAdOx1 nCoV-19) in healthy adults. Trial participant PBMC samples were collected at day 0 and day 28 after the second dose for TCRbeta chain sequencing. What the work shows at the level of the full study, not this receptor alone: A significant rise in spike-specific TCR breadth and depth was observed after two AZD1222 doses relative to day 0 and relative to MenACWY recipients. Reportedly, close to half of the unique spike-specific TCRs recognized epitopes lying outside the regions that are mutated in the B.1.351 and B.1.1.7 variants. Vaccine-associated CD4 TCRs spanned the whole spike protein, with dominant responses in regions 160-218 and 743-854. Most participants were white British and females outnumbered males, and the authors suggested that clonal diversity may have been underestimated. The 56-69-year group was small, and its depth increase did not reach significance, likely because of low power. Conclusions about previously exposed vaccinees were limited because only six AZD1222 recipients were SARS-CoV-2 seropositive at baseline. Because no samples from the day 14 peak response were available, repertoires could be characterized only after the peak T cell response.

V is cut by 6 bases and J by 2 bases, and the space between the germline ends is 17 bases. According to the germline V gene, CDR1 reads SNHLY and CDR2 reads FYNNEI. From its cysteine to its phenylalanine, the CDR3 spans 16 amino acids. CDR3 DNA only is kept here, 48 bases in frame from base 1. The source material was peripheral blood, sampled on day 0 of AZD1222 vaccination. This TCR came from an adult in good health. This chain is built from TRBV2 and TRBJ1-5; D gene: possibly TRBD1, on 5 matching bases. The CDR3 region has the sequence CASRPGRGVGNQPQHF. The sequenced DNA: TGTGCCAGCAGACCCGGTCGGGGCGTGGGCAATCAGCCCCAGCATTTT.